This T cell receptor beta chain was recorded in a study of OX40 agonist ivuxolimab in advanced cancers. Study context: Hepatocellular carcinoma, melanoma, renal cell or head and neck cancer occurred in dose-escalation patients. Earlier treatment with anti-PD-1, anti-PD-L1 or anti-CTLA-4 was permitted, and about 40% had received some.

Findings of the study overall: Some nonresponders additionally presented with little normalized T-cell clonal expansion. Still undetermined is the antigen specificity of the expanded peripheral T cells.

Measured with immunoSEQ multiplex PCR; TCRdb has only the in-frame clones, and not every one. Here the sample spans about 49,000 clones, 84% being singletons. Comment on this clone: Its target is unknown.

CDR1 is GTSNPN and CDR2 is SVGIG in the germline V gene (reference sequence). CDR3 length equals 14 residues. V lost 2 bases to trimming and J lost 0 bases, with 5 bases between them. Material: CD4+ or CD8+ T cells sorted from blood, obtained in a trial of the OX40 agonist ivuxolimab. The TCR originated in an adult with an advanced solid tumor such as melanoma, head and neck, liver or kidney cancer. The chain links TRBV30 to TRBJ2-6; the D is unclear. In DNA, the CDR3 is TGTGCCTGGAGTACACTCTCTGGGGCCAACGTCCTGACTTTC. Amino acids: CAWSTLSGANVLTF.